Listed here are 29 T cell receptor beta chains from one sample, sequenced in a study of blood T cell repertoires in COVID-19. Assay: immunoSEQ multiplex PCR; the TCRdb copy retains only in-frame clones and omits some. The sample records 61,000 or so clones, around four fifths being singletons. Sequencing was performed on peripheral blood. The receptors derive from a woman aged 70-85 years with acute or convalescent COVID-19.

The chain couples TRBV30 to TRBJ1-5; possible D gene TRBD1, 5 bases. Germline lookup yields CDR1 GTSNPN and CDR2 SVGIG (reference sequence). The CDR3 is made up of 13 amino acids. The V and J ends lost 1 base and 12 bases respectively, with 16 bases between them. CDR3 DNA sequence: TGTGCCTGGAGTGCGGGAGGGGTGACAAACCAGCATTTT. Amino acids: CAWSAGGVTNQHF.

The V and J genes are TRBV29-1 and TRBJ2-5; perhaps TRBD1 as D (7 bases). The V end lost 7 bases, the J end lost 5 bases, and 14 bases lay between the germline ends. The CDR3 loop spans 12 amino acids. The germline V gene has CDR1 SQVTM and CDR2 ANQGSEA. In DNA, the CDR3 is TGCAGCGCCGACAGGGAGGACGAGACCCAGTACTTC. Protein: CSADREDETQYF.

The chain recombines TRBV18 with TRBJ2-5; 10 bases match TRBD1. This CDR3 has 16 residues. The germline gives CDR1 KGHSH, CDR2 LQKENI. V lost 6 bases and J lost 5; bases outside the gene matches: 12. The CDR3 reads CASSPGQGTLSETQYF. In DNA, the CDR3 is TGTGCCAGCTCCCCGGGACAGGGGACATTATCGGAGACCCAGTACTTC.

The chain has TRBV5-1 and TRBJ2-5; the D gene is possibly TRBD1 (6 bases). This CDR3 region has 14 residues. The V and J ends lost 4 bases and 4 bases respectively, with 14 bases between them. Germline values: CDR1 SGHRS, CDR2 YFSETQ. CDR3 nucleotides: TGCGCCAGCAGCCCCAGGGGTGAAGGAGAGACCCAGTACTTC. This translates into CASSPRGEGETQYF.

The chain couples TRBV28 to TRBJ2-1; D unclear. CDR3 size: 15 residues. Germline CDR1 is MDHEN and CDR2 is SYDVKM. The ends were cut back, 4 bases at V and 1 base at J, with 11 bases in the middle. Here the CDR3 reads CASSYQRVSYNEQFF. The DNA of the CDR3 is TGTGCCAGCAGTTATCAACGGGTGTCCTACAATGAGCAGTTCTTC.

DNA for the CDR3: TGTGCCAGCAGTCCGTACAGGGGGCTGGCGGACTATGGCTACACCTTC. Amino acids: CASSPYRGLADYGYTF. This sequence joins TRBV28 and TRBJ1-2, with 9 bases lining up with TRBD1. CDR3 length: 16 residues. Trimming cost V 5 bases and J 3 bases; bases outside gene matches: 10. CDR1 MDHEN and CDR2 SYDVKM come from the germline V gene.

The CDR3 DNA reads TGTGCCAGCAGGGGGACAGCAAACTATGGCTACACCTTC. It yields the protein CASRGTANYGYTF. The chain recombines TRBV6-5 with TRBJ1-2; 7 bases map to TRBD1. In germline, CDR1 is MNHEY, CDR2 SVGAGI. V shed 6 bases and J 2 bases; nucleotides not matched to a gene: 3. The CDR3 consists of 13 residues.

This sequence joins TRBV5-3 and TRBJ1-1, with 10 bases matching TRBD1. TRBV5-3 is an ORF for which the function is uncertain. With 4 bases clipped from V and 6 bases from J, the junction kept 21 bases outside the gene matches. The CDR3 spans 19 residues. CDR3 region: CARSPLWGQGCSRGAEAFF. CDR3 in DNA: TGTGCCAGAAGCCCCTTATGGGGACAGGGGTGCTCGAGGGGGGCTGAAGCTTTCTTT.

V and J are TRBV6-5 and TRBJ2-5; 8 bases fit TRBD1. The CDR3 covers 15 residues. The ends lost 7 bases at V and 1 base at J; junction bases unmatched: 8. Looked up from germline, CDR1 is MNHEY and CDR2 is SVGAGI. In nucleotides, the CDR3 is TGTGCCAGCAAGAGACAGGGGTCACGCCAAGAGACCCAGTACTTC. Amino acid sequence: CASKRQGSRQETQYF.

V gene TRBV27 combines with J gene TRBJ2-3; 9 positions match TRBD2. V shed 7 bases and J 5 bases; nucleotides not matched to a gene: 10. In germline, CDR1 is MNHEY, CDR2 SMNVEV (reference sequence). The CDR3 length is 15 residues. CDR3 in amino acids: CASKPASGRLDTQYF. The CDR3 DNA reads as TGTGCCAGCAAACCTGCCAGCGGGAGGCTAGATACGCAGTATTTT.

The chain employs TRBV7-9 and TRBJ2-5, with 10 nucleotides matching TRBD2. From germline, CDR1 is SEHNR and CDR2 FQNEAQ (reference sequence). CDR3 length equals 15 residues. J was trimmed by 2 bases and V by 0 bases; bases with no gene match: 0. This CDR3 is CASSLASGGQETQYF. Written as DNA, the CDR3 is TGTGCCAGCAGCTTAGCTAGCGGGGGGCAAGAGACCCAGTACTTC.

The chain has TRBV23-1 and TRBJ2-7, with a tentative D call TRBD2 (5 bases). TRBV23-1 carries the ORF label, with uncertain function. Trimming pared 3 bases from V and 12 bases from J, leaving 15 bases between. The CDR3 spans 12 residues. Here the CDR3 DNA reads TGCGCCAGCAGTCAGCCGGGGAGACATAGGTACTTC. It codes for CASSQPGRHRYF.

This chain connects TRBV28 to TRBJ1-2, with a tentative D call TRBD1 (5 bases). Germline V gene sequence: CDR1 MDHEN, CDR2 SYDVKM. The V end was cut by 9 bases, the J end by 5 bases, with 19 bases between. The CDR3 extends over 14 amino acids. The DNA of the CDR3 is TGTGCCAGTCGTCGGGGGACTGGTGGTTATGGCTACACCTTC. Protein sequence: CASRRGTGGYGYTF.

The rearrangement joins TRBV28 to TRBJ1-6; 7 bases agree with TRBD1. This CDR3 is 14 amino acids long. V lost 2 bases and J lost 8; bases outside the gene matches: 3. From germline, CDR1 is MDHEN and CDR2 SYDVKM. CDR3 in amino acids: CASSLKQGYSPLHF. The DNA for the CDR3 is TGTGCCAGCAGTTTAAAACAGGGGTATTCACCCCTCCACTTT. Filled out from reference TRBV28 and TRBJ1-6, the complete variable domain reads DVKVTQSSRYLVKRTGEKVFLECVQDMDHENMFWYRQDPGLGLRLIYFSYDVKMKEKGDIPEGYSVSREKKERFSLILESASTNQTSMYLCASSLKQGYSPLHFGNGTRLTVT.

The chain is built from TRBV5-1 and TRBJ2-1, with 11 bases identical to TRBD1. The CDR3 spans 15 residues. The germline CDR1 and CDR2 sequences are SGHRS and YFSETQ. Losses at the gene ends were 3 bases for V and 7 bases for J; bases not matched to a gene: 6. The CDR3 here is CASSWAGQGANEQFF. The DNA for the CDR3 is TGCGCCAGCAGCTGGGCCGGACAGGGGGCAAATGAGCAGTTCTTC.

The chain recombines TRBV19 with TRBJ2-1; 8 bases fit TRBD2. Unmatched junction bases numbered 11, after V lost 5 bases and J lost 8 bases. The length of the CDR3 is 15 residues. Germline loops: CDR1 LNHDA, CDR2 SQIVND (reference sequence). CDR3 nucleotide sequence: TGTGCCAGTAGTTCCTTCCAGCGGGGGTGGCATGAGCAGTTCTTC. As protein: CASSSFQRGWHEQFF.

The chain couples TRBV11-2 to TRBJ1-1; 12 nucleotides match TRBD1. V lost 3 bases, J lost 7 bases, and 6 bases stayed unmatched. CDR1 is SGHAT, CDR2 FQNNGV, per germline. CDR3 length: 15 amino acids. This chain's CDR3 is CASSFGGQGADEAFF. In nucleotides, the CDR3 is TGTGCCAGCAGCTTTGGGGGACAGGGGGCGGATGAAGCTTTCTTT.

The V and J genes are TRBV19 and TRBJ1-5, with D perhaps matching TRBD1 (6 bases). CDR1 and CDR2 from the germline V gene are LNHDA and SQIVND (reference sequence). The V gene lost 4 bases and the J gene lost 9 bases, with 13 bases spanning the gap. The CDR3 contains 13 residues. CDR3 in DNA: TGTGCCAGTAGTACCACAGGGATTCCGCCCCAGCATTTT. Translating it yields CASSTTGIPPQHF.

The rearrangement uses TRBV18 and TRBJ1-1; a weak D match, TRBD1 (5 bases). This CDR3 comprises 11 residues. V was trimmed by 8 bases and J by 3 bases, leaving 7 bases between them. Germline V gives CDR1 KGHSH, CDR2 LQKENI. CDR3 region: CASQGYTEAFF. DNA of the CDR3: TGTGCCAGCCAGGGCTACACTGAAGCTTTCTTT.

This clone was observed a single time. V and J are TRBV2 and TRBJ1-2, with D maybe TRBD1 (6 bases). V lost 6 bases to trimming and J lost 3 bases, with 14 bases between them. The CDR3 spans 14 residues. Looked up from germline, CDR1 is SNHLY and CDR2 is FYNNEI. CDR3 nucleotides: TGTGCCAGCAGCTCTTCCGGACAGCACTATGGCTACACCTTC. Translated, it gives CASSSSGQHYGYTF.

The chain is built from TRBV5-6 and TRBJ2-1, with D unclear. The germline V gene has CDR1 SGHDT and CDR2 YYEEEE. The length of the CDR3 is 14 residues. V gave up 2 bases and J gave up 3 bases, with 9 bases separating them. Here the CDR3 DNA reads TGTGCCAGCAGCTTTTACTTGAACTACAATGAGCAGTTCTTC. Translating gives CASSFYLNYNEQFF.

The gene calls are TRBV6-1 and TRBJ2-2; 7 bases fit TRBD1. The V gene's germline CDR1 is MNHNS and CDR2 SASEGT. V gave up 3 bases and J gave up 3 bases; unmatched junction bases: 7. This CDR3 comprises 16 residues. The CDR3, as DNA: TGTGCCAGCAGTGATTTTACAGGGGTGGACACCGGGGAGCTGTTTTTT. It codes for CASSDFTGVDTGELFF.

This chain links TRBV4-3 with TRBJ2-3; tentatively, D is TRBD2 (6 bases). Trimming stripped 0 bases from V and 3 bases from J, with 10 bases between. The CDR3 loop spans 15 amino acids. Germline CDR1 and CDR2: LGHNA and YSLEER. Written as DNA, the CDR3 is TGCGCCAGCAGCCAAGAAAAGCGGGCAACAGATACGCAGTATTTT. This codes for CASSQEKRATDTQYF.

The chain uses TRBV11-3 and TRBJ2-5; 9 nucleotides align to TRBD2. The CDR3 length is 14 residues. V was pared by 3 bases and J by 5 bases, with 4 bases of the junction left unmatched. Germline lookup yields CDR1 SGHNT and CDR2 YENEEA. CDR3 coding DNA: TGTGCCAGCAGCTTCGGACTAGCGAGGGAGACCCAGTACTTC. Its translation: CASSFGLARETQYF.

V usage is TRBV4-2 and J usage is TRBJ2-1; 9 positions match TRBD1. The CDR3 length is 14 residues. After removal of 5 bases from V and 3 bases from J, the junction contained 2 bases not matched to a gene. Germline V gene data show CDR1 as LGHNA and CDR2 as YNFKEQ. CDR3 coding DNA: TGTGCCAGCAGCTTGGGACAGGGCTACAATGAGCAGTTCTTC. Translated, it gives CASSLGQGYNEQFF.

The chain recombines TRBV10-3 with TRBJ2-7; perhaps TRBD1 as D (6 bases). This CDR3 spans 12 amino acids. V gave up 10 bases and J gave up 2 bases, with 12 bases separating them. The germline gives CDR1 ENHRY, CDR2 SYGVKD. Here the CDR3 reads CATWDNTYEQYF. DNA for the CDR3: TGTGCCACCTGGGACAACACCTACGAGCAGTACTTC.

The chain links TRBV2 to TRBJ1-5; 7 nucleotides line up with TRBD1. Germline V gene sequence: CDR1 SNHLY, CDR2 FYNNEI. The CDR3 has 15 amino acids. J gave up 1 base and V 7 bases, and 7 bases lay outside the gene matches. In DNA form, the CDR3 reads TGTGCCAGCAACGGAGGGACAGCCAGCAATCAGCCCCAGCATTTT. It codes for CASNGGTASNQPQHF.

J is TRBJ2-7 and V is TRBV4-3; 7 positions match TRBD2. CDR1 and CDR2 (germline): LGHNA, YSLEER. This CDR3 is 16 amino acids long. V lost 0 bases, J lost 4 bases, and 9 bases stayed unmatched. CDR3 in amino acids: CASSQDLRTSMYEQYF. CDR3 sequence (DNA): TGCGCCAGCAGCCAAGATCTGCGGACTAGTATGTACGAGCAGTACTTC.

The count of this clone is one. The CDR3 bases are TGCGCCAGCAGCTTGGTTGCGGCGGGAGAGCAGTACTTC. As protein: CASSLVAAGEQYF. The chain uses TRBV5-1 and TRBJ2-7; possible D gene TRBD2, 6 bases. Germline assignment: CDR1 SGHRS and CDR2 YFSETQ. V shed 0 bases and J shed 7 bases, with 11 bases lying between them. The length of the CDR3 is 13 residues.